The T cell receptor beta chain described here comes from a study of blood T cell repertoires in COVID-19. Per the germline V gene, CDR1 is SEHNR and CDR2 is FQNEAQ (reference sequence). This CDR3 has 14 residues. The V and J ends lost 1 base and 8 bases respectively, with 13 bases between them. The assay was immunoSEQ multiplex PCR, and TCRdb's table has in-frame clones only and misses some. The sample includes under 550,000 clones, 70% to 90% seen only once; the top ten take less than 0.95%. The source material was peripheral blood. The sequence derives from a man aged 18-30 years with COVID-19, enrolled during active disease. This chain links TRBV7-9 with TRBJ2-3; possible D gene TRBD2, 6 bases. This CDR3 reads CASSLVGGSGTQYF. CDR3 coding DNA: TGTGCCAGCAGCTTAGTAGGAGGTAGCGGTACGCAGTATTTT.